These 25 T cell receptor beta chains share one sample of origin, sequenced in a study of identical twins. TCRdb itself ran the 5' RACE reads through MiXCR, one entry per CDR3 protein. The table includes roughly 250,000 distinct CDR3 sequences, around 15% detected once. The sequenced sample was memory (CD45RO+) T cells sorted from blood. These receptors all stem from a woman younger than 30 in good health.

Only a few counts were recorded for this clonotype. The chain combines TRBV20-1 with TRBJ2-7; 7 bases agree with TRBD1. With 2 bases clipped from V and 3 bases from J, the junction kept 7 bases outside the gene matches. This CDR3 has 14 amino acids. The germline V gene encodes CDR1 DFQATT and CDR2 SNEGSKA (reference sequence). CDR3 sequence (DNA): TGCAGTGCTAGACGACAGGGAAACATCTACGAGCAGTACTTC. Its translation is CSARRQGNIYEQYF.

This clonotype was detected ten times or more. This chain links TRBV3-1 with TRBJ2-1, with D unresolved. V dropped 6 bases and J dropped 3 bases, with 15 bases sitting between them. Germline V gives CDR1 LGHDT, CDR2 YNNKEL (reference sequence). The CDR3 totals 15 residues. Written as DNA, the CDR3 is TGTGCCAGCAGACAATTTGGCCTACACTACAATGAGCAGTTCTTC. Its protein is CASRQFGLHYNEQFF.

Only a few counts were recorded for this clonotype. This chain connects TRBV11-2 to TRBJ1-6; 7 nucleotides match TRBD1. This CDR3 spans 16 amino acids. The germline V gene has CDR1 SGHAT and CDR2 FQNNGV. V dropped 5 bases and J dropped 9; count of bases not matched to a gene: 13. Written as DNA, the CDR3 is TGTGCCAGCAGCCCAGTGGTTAGACAGGGAGGTTCACCCCTCCACTTT. Its translation is CASSPVVRQGGSPLHF. Together with reference TRBV11-2 and TRBJ1-6, the CDR3 gives the full variable domain: EAGVAQSPRYKIIEKRQSVAFWCNPISGHATLYWYQQILGQGPKLLIQFQNNGVVDDSQLPKDRFSAERLKGVDSTLKIQPAKLEDSAVYLCASSPVVRQGGSPLHFGNGTRLTVT.

This chain links TRBV12-3 or TRBV12-4 with TRBJ2-3; 7 bases match TRBD2. Trimming removed 3 bases from V and 4 bases from J; junction bases left unmatched: 7. The CDR3 is 15 residues long. The CDR3 loop reads CASSFGGSPSDTQYF. The CDR3, as DNA: TGTGCCAGCAGTTTCGGGGGGAGTCCCTCAGATACGCAGTATTTT.

This chain links TRBV10-2 with TRBJ2-7, with TRBD2 identical over 10 bases. The CDR3 has 12 residues. Germline CDR1 reads WSHSY; CDR2 reads SAAADI. The J segment lost 4 bases and the V segment lost 6 bases, leaving 0 bases of the junction unmatched. Here the CDR3 DNA reads TGCGCCAGCAGACTAGCGGGGTACGAGCAGTACTTC. This gives the protein CASRLAGYEQYF.

This clonotype was detected only a few times. The chain combines TRBV4-3 with TRBJ2-7, with 13 bases that match TRBD2. The CDR3 runs 16 residues. Germline values: CDR1 LGHNA, CDR2 YSLEER. Trimming took 0 bases from V and 4 from J; bases not matched to a gene: 3. CDR3 region: CASSQELLAGGYEQYF. The CDR3 DNA follows: TGCGCCAGCAGCCAAGAACTACTAGCGGGAGGGTACGAGCAGTACTTC.

This chain joins TRBV5-1 and TRBJ2-1; TRBD1 matches at 9 bases. V shed 0 bases and J 4 bases; nucleotides not matched to a gene: 5. Looked up from germline, CDR1 is SGHRS and CDR2 is YFSETQ. This CDR3 is built from 16 residues. CDR3 in amino acids: CASSLGGQGPYNEQFF. The CDR3 DNA reads TGCGCCAGCAGCTTGGGGGGACAGGGTCCTTACAATGAGCAGTTCTTC.

This clonotype was found many times. The chain links TRBV12-3 or TRBV12-4 to TRBJ2-1; 14 positions match TRBD2. The CDR3 has 15 residues. V shed 5 bases and J 8 bases; nucleotides not matched to a gene: 5. CDR3 residues: CASSPRLAGGDEQFF. In DNA form, the CDR3 reads TGTGCCAGCAGTCCTAGACTAGCGGGAGGGGATGAGCAGTTCTTC.

A few counts support this clonotype. This sequence joins TRBV20-1 and TRBJ2-7, with a tentative D call TRBD2 (5 bases). The germline gives CDR1 DFQATT, CDR2 SNEGSKA (reference sequence). The ends were cut back, 7 bases at V and 3 bases at J, with 13 bases in the middle. This CDR3 is 12 amino acids long. The CDR3: CSVFRGGYEQYF. CDR3 coding DNA: TGCAGTGTTTTCCGCGGAGGCTACGAGCAGTACTTC.

This clonotype was seen a handful of times. Its ends do not fully match the called genes, so a read error is possible. V gene TRBV20-1 combines with J gene TRBJ2-2; D remains ambiguous. The CDR3 has 16 residues. CDR1 and CDR2 from the germline V gene are DFQATT and SNEGSKA (reference sequence). This chain's CDR3 is CCARDRVGKDTGELFF. CDR3 bases: TGCTGTGCTAGAGATAGGGTAGGGAAGGACACCGGGGAGCTGTTTTTT.

J is TRBJ2-1 and V is TRBV20-1; D remains ambiguous. The CDR3 is made up of 15 amino acids. Trimming pared 6 bases from V and 8 bases from J, leaving 23 bases between. CDR1 and CDR2 (germline): DFQATT, SNEGSKA (reference sequence). The chain's CDR3 is CSAVTNPAIRDEQFF. For the CDR3, the DNA is TGCAGTGCGGTAACTAACCCCGCAATTAGGGATGAGCAGTTCTTC.

Only a few counts were recorded for this clonotype. This chain links TRBV29-1 with TRBJ1-4, with D possibly being TRBD1 (5 bases). CDR1 SQVTM and CDR2 ANQGSEA come from the germline V gene. V lost 6 bases and J 5 bases, leaving 10 bases between the germline ends. There are 12 residues in the CDR3. The CDR3 DNA is TGCAGCGTGGGACGTCGGAATGAAAAACTGTTTTTT. Amino acid sequence: CSVGRRNEKLFF.

V usage is TRBV21-1 and J usage is TRBJ2-3; the table assigns TRBD1, which was not confirmed against the DNA. TRBV21-1 has pseudogene status. The CDR3 consists of 16 residues. The CDR3, as DNA: TGTGCCAGGCCCGCTGTCTTCCCAAGGAAGTTCGATACGCAGTATTTT. Translating gives CARPAVFPRKFDTQYF.

This chain uses TRBV3-1 with TRBJ2-2, with 12 bases fitting TRBD2. The CDR3 runs 17 residues. The V segment lost 0 bases and the J segment 6 bases; nucleotides outside the gene matches: 5. Germline CDR1 and CDR2: LGHDT and YNNKEL (reference sequence). CDR3 sequence reads: CASSQDRLAGVAGELFF. The DNA of the CDR3 is TGTGCCAGCAGCCAAGATCGACTAGCGGGAGTGGCCGGGGAGCTGTTTTTT.

The rearrangement joins TRBV18 to TRBJ2-3, with 8 bases aligning to TRBD2. The CDR3 has 14 residues. Trimming at V came to 3 bases and at J to 5 bases, leaving 4 bases not matched to a gene. CDR1 and CDR2 from the germline V gene are KGHSH and LQKENI. The CDR3 sequence is CASSPGTSGDTQYF. CDR3 bases: TGTGCCAGCTCACCGGGAACTAGCGGAGATACGCAGTATTTT.

This clonotype was counted between two and nine times. The chain joins TRBV10-2 to TRBJ2-1; D perhaps matches TRBD1 (5 bases). This CDR3 contains 12 residues. Germline loops: CDR1 WSHSY, CDR2 SAAADI. Written as DNA, the CDR3 is TGCGCTGGGGCGAGCTCCTACAATGAGCAGTTCTTC. This gives the protein CAGASSYNEQFF.

This clonotype was counted many times. This rearrangement joins TRBV6-2 or TRBV6-3 to TRBJ2-6, with no clear D. The CDR3 totals 15 residues. Trimming shortened V by 5 bases and J by 0 bases, and 8 bases separated the two germline ends. Germline V gene sequence: CDR1 MNHEY, CDR2 SVGEGT. CDR3 amino acids: CASSPGSSGANVLTF. The CDR3 bases are TGTGCCAGCAGTCCCGGTAGCTCTGGGGCCAACGTCCTGACTTTC.

V is TRBV7-6 and J is TRBJ1-3, with 7 bases that match TRBD1. V trimming: 7 bases; J trimming: 7 bases; junction bases outside the gene matches: 1. The CDR3 spans 11 residues. Germline V gene data show CDR1 as SGHVS and CDR2 as FNYEAQ. The CDR3 sequence: CASTRGNTIYF. The CDR3 DNA is TGTGCCAGCACCAGGGGGAACACCATATATTTT.

The V gene is TRBV6-4, the J gene TRBJ2-3; 15 nucleotides match TRBD2. The CDR3 has 17 amino acids. CDR1 MRHNA and CDR2 SNTAGT come from the germline V gene. The junction had 7 bases not matched to a gene; V was cut back by 4 bases and J by 5 bases. CDR3 DNA: TGTGCCAGCAGTGCCAGGACTAGCGGGAGGGCCGGAGATACGCAGTATTTT. Translated: CASSARTSGRAGDTQYF.

In this sample, this clonotype turned up a few times. The chain combines TRBV14 with TRBJ1-5; TRBD1 might be the D (5 bases). V dropped 4 bases and J dropped 0 bases, with 13 bases sitting between them. CDR3 length equals 16 residues. CDR1 is SGHDN and CDR2 is FVKESK in the germline V gene. In nucleotides, the CDR3 is TGTGCCAGCAGCCCAAGCGGGGGTCCTAGCAATCAGCCCCAGCATTTT. Protein: CASSPSGGPSNQPQHF.

The rearrangement joins TRBV20-1 to TRBJ2-5; D unclear. The length of the CDR3 is 13 residues. Per the germline V gene, CDR1 is DFQATT and CDR2 is SNEGSKA (reference sequence). V was trimmed by 3 bases and J by 5 bases, leaving 13 bases between them. In DNA, the CDR3 is TGCAGTGCTAGCGGAGAAACCCGGGAGACCCAGTACTTC. Translated: CSASGETRETQYF.

The V gene is TRBV3-1, the J gene TRBJ2-1; D possibly uses TRBD1 or TRBD2 (5 bases each). Per germline, CDR1 LGHDT and CDR2 YNNKEL (reference sequence). The CDR3 extends over 16 amino acids. Between the trimmed V and J ends, which lost 1 base and 13 bases, there was a span of 23 bases. CDR3 in DNA: TGTGCCAGCAGCCAAGGGGACGGAACCCTATTCCTAACCCAGTTCTTC. Translating it yields CASSQGDGTLFLTQFF.

V usage is TRBV9 and J usage is TRBJ2-1, with 8 positions matching TRBD2. Germline-derived CDR1 and CDR2 are SGDLS and YYNGEE. V was clipped by 0 bases and J by 8 bases; unmatched bases: 1. This CDR3 region has 13 residues. Here the CDR3 reads CASSVALADEQFF. The CDR3, as DNA: TGTGCCAGCAGCGTAGCACTAGCGGATGAGCAGTTCTTC.

The chain employs TRBV20-1 and TRBJ2-5; 7 bases fit TRBD2. The length of the CDR3 is 15 residues. The V and J ends lost 6 bases and 5 bases, in that order; junction bases with no gene match: 15. In germline, CDR1 is DFQATT, CDR2 SNEGSKA (reference sequence). As DNA, the CDR3 is TGCAGTGCCCCGGGGAACGGGGGGTTCGGGGAGACCCAGTACTTC. Amino acid sequence: CSAPGNGGFGETQYF.

The rearrangement links TRBV20-1 to TRBJ2-7; D ambiguous. This CDR3 is built from 12 residues. Trimming removed 7 bases from V and 2 bases from J, with 12 bases in between. The V gene's germline CDR1 is DFQATT and CDR2 SNEGSKA (reference sequence). The CDR3 region is CSVRVGTYEQYF. Written as DNA, the CDR3 is TGCAGTGTCCGAGTCGGAACCTACGAGCAGTACTTC.